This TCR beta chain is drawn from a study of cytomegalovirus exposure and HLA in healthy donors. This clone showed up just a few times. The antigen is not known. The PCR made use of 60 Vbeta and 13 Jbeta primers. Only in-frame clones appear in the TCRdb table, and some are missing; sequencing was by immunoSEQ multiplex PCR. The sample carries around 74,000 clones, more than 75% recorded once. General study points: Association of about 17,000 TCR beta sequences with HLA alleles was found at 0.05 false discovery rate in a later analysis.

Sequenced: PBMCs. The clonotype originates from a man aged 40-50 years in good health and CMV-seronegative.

As DNA, the CDR3 is TGTGCCAGCATCAATGGACAGGGCGCCTACGAGCAGTACTTC. Translating gives CASINGQGAYEQYF. This rearrangement joins TRBV6-6 to TRBJ2-7; TRBD1 aligns across 8 bases. J gave up 2 bases and V 7 bases, and 7 bases lay outside the gene matches. CDR1 and CDR2 (germline): MNHNY, SVGAGI (reference sequence). The CDR3 runs to 14 residues.